These 14 T cell receptor beta chains were sequenced from one sample in a study of type 1 regulatory T cells (dated by TCRdb to about 2021). The instrument given in TCRdb is Illumina MiSeq. In TCRdb, the public reads were trimmed at Q25 with fastp and aligned with MiXCR, with productive beta chains retained. Each CDR3 protein appears once, grouped with its most common genes and DNA. This sample gives roughly 62,000 distinct CDR3 sequences in total; less than 65% of them show up just once. The ten largest clones represent 1.5% to 2% of the sample. For these receptors, no antigen is known. Sample: cultured non-Tr1 T cells, either the whole culture or a sorted T cell fraction (not recorded which). This sample's cell subset or site label indicates: non-Tr1 population from the T-allo10 product. These TCRs come from a human donor in good health.

There are a few counts of this clonotype. The chain uses TRBV5-1 and TRBJ2-7, with 9 bases aligning to TRBD1. With 1 base clipped from V and 7 bases from J, the junction kept 6 bases outside the gene matches. Per germline, CDR1 SGHRS and CDR2 YFSETQ. The CDR3 spans 14 residues. The CDR3 bases are TGCGCCAGCAGCTTGCAGGACAGGGGCCGAGAGCAGTACTTC. It codes for CASSLQDRGREQYF.

The CDR3 protein is CASSLASSGIRGLETQYF. The DNA for the CDR3 is TGCGCCAGCAGCTTGGCCTCTAGCGGGATAAGGGGCCTAGAGACCCAGTACTTC. The rearrangement links TRBV5-1 to TRBJ2-5; 9 positions match TRBD2. Losses at the gene ends were 0 bases for V and 4 bases for J; bases not matched to a gene: 13. Germline V CDR1 and CDR2: SGHRS, YFSETQ. The CDR3 contains 18 residues.

This clonotype was picked up one time. An end of the junction does not agree with germline; a read error may underlie this. This chain links TRBV5-1 with TRBJ2-2, with a tentative D call TRBD2 (6 bases). The CDR3 covers 16 residues. Germline CDR1 reads SGHRS; CDR2 reads YFSETQ. CDR3 protein: CASSLGLEANTGGLFF. CDR3 bases: TGCGCCAGCAGCCTTGGTCTCGAGGCGAACACCGGGGGGCTGTTTTTT.

The rearrangement joins TRBV3-1 to TRBJ2-1; 12 nucleotides agree with TRBD2. The germline gives CDR1 LGHDT, CDR2 YNNKEL (reference sequence). This CDR3 has 16 residues. Trimming cost V 3 bases and J 8 bases; bases outside gene matches: 8. The CDR3 reads CASSQLTSGSTDEQFF. In DNA, the CDR3 is TGTGCCAGCAGCCAGTTGACTAGCGGGAGTACAGATGAGCAGTTCTTC.

V and J are TRBV5-1 and TRBJ2-7, with D unresolved. Germline V lookup: CDR1 SGHRS, CDR2 YFSETQ. V lost 7 bases and J 4 bases, leaving 9 bases between the germline ends. The CDR3 is 11 amino acids. This CDR3 reads CASWFPYEQYF. CDR3 in DNA: TGCGCCAGCTGGTTCCCTTACGAGCAGTACTTC. The variable domain in full, completed from reference TRBV5-1 and TRBJ2-7, reads KAGVTQTPRYLIKTRGQQVTLSCSPISGHRSVSWYQQTPGQGLQFLFEYFSETQRNKGNFPGRFSGRQFSNSRSEMNVSTLELGDSALYLCASWFPYEQYFGPGTRLTVT.

V and J are TRBV29-1 and TRBJ1-2; D uncertain. The germline V gene encodes CDR1 SQVTM and CDR2 ANQGSEA. Trimming cost V 6 bases and J 3 bases, with 11 bases left between them. The CDR3 spans 12 residues. The CDR3 DNA follows: TGCAGCGTCAATACTGCTTACTATGGCTACACCTTC. Amino acid sequence: CSVNTAYYGYTF.

The V gene is TRBV14, the J gene TRBJ1-2; D ambiguous. The germline gives CDR1 SGHDN, CDR2 FVKESK. This CDR3 is built from 16 residues. V gave up 0 bases and J gave up 4 bases, with 15 bases separating them. The CDR3 DNA follows: TGTGCCAGCAGCCAAGATATACAGAACAATCTCTATGGCTACACCTTC. It is translated as CASSQDIQNNLYGYTF.

The table lists this clonotype with a few counts. This chain connects TRBV6-2 or TRBV6-3 to TRBJ1-2, with 9 bases lining up with TRBD1. With V trimmed by 7 bases and J by 7 bases, 13 bases remained unmatched. Looked up from germline, CDR1 is MNHEY and CDR2 is SVGEGT. CDR3 length: 15 residues. CDR3 sequence (DNA): TGTGCCAGCACCGATTGGGCTGGGGACAGGGCTGGCTACACCTTC. Encoded protein: CASTDWAGDRAGYTF.

This chain uses TRBV28 with TRBJ2-7; 10 bases are a match to TRBD1. V trimming: 7 bases; J trimming: 4 bases; junction bases outside the gene matches: 4. The CDR3 is 13 residues long. Germline V lookup: CDR1 MDHEN, CDR2 SYDVKM. The CDR3 DNA follows: TGTGCCAGCAAAGGGACAGGGGATTACGAGCAGTACTTC. This codes for CASKGTGDYEQYF. Full variable domain (remainder filled in from reference TRBV28 and TRBJ2-7): DVKVTQSSRYLVKRTGEKVFLECVQDMDHENMFWYRQDPGLGLRLIYFSYDVKMKEKGDIPEGYSVSREKKERFSLILESASTNQTSMYLCASKGTGDYEQYFGPGTRLTVT.

This clonotype has only one observation. The chain couples TRBV7-9 to TRBJ2-5; 11 nucleotides align to TRBD2. This CDR3 comprises 14 residues. In germline, CDR1 is SEHNR, CDR2 FQNEAQ (reference sequence). J lost 3 bases, V lost 6 bases, and 3 bases had no gene match. The CDR3 nucleotides read TGTGCCAGCAGGGAGACTAGCGGGAAAGAGACCCAGTACTTC. Protein sequence: CASRETSGKETQYF.

With regard to this clonotype: It may be a read error: a sequence one base away is much more abundant. The V call is TRBV3-1, the J call TRBJ2-6; no firm D call. The V end was cut by 2 bases, the J end by 0 bases, with 5 bases between. Germline CDR1 LGHDT, CDR2 YNNKEL (reference sequence). The CDR3 totals 15 residues. The CDR3 bases are TGTGCCAGCAGCCAATTAGGCTCTGGGGCCAACGTCCTGACTTTC. It specifies CASSQLGSGANVLTF.

The V and J genes are TRBV5-1 and TRBJ1-1; 10 nucleotides align to TRBD1. This CDR3 is 14 amino acids long. The trim removed 0 bases at V and 5 bases at J, leaving 1 base unmatched. Germline V gene data show CDR1 as SGHRS and CDR2 as YFSETQ. CDR3 loop: CASSLGTGGTEAFF. For the CDR3, the DNA is TGCGCCAGCAGCTTGGGGACAGGGGGAACTGAAGCTTTCTTT.

This clonotype was counted once. The chain combines TRBV7-8 with TRBJ2-1; perhaps TRBD2 as D (7 bases). Germline V lookup: CDR1 SGHVS, CDR2 FQNEAQ. V shed 7 bases and J shed 8 bases, with 18 bases lying between them. This CDR3 has 14 amino acids. CDR3 nucleotide sequence: TGTGCCAGCAAGGGGGGGCGGGGACTGGATGAGCAGTTCTTC. Translation gives CASKGGRGLDEQFF. Drawing the rest from reference TRBV7-8 and TRBJ2-1, the complete variable domain is GAGVSQSPRYKVAKRGQDVALRCDPISGHVSLFWYQQALGQGPEFLTYFQNEAQLDKSGLPSDRFFAERPEGSVSTLKIQRTQQEDSAVYLCASKGGRGLDEQFFGPGTRLTVL.

This clonotype has at least ten counts. The chain employs TRBV5-1 and TRBJ1-2; D uncertain. V was cut by 0 bases and J by 7 bases, with 7 bases left in between. The CDR3 covers 12 residues. Germline values: CDR1 SGHRS, CDR2 YFSETQ. The CDR3 DNA follows: TGCGCCAGCAGCTTGGACGGGAGTGGCTACACCTTC. This translates into CASSLDGSGYTF. The full variable domain, its missing parts supplied by reference TRBV5-1 and TRBJ1-2, is KAGVTQTPRYLIKTRGQQVTLSCSPISGHRSVSWYQQTPGQGLQFLFEYFSETQRNKGNFPGRFSGRQFSNSRSEMNVSTLELGDSALYLCASSLDGSGYTFGSGTRLTVV.